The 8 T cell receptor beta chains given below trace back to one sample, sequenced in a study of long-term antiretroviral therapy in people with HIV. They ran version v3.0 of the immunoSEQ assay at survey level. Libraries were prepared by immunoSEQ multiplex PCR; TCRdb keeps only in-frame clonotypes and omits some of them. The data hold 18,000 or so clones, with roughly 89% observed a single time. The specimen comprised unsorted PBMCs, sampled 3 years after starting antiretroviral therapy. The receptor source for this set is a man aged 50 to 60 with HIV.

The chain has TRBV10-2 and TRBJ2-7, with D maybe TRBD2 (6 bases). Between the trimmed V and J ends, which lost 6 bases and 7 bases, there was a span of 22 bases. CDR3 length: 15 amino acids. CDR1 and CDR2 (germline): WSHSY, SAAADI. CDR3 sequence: CASRSQGGMFWEQYF. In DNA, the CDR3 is TGCGCCAGCAGGAGTCAGGGAGGAATGTTTTGGGAGCAGTACTTC.

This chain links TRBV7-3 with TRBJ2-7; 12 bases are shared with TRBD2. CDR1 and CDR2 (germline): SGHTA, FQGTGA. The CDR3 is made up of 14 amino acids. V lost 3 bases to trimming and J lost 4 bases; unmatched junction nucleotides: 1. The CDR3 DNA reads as TGTGCCAGCAGCTTCGGGACTAGCGGGTACGAGCAGTACTTC. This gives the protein CASSFGTSGYEQYF.

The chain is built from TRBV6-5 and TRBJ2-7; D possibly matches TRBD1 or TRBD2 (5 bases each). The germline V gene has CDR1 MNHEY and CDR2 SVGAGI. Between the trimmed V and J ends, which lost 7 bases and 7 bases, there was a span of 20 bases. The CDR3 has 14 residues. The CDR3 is CASTSGTRTREQYF. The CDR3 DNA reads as TGTGCCAGCACCTCTGGGACCCGCACTCGGGAGCAGTACTTC.

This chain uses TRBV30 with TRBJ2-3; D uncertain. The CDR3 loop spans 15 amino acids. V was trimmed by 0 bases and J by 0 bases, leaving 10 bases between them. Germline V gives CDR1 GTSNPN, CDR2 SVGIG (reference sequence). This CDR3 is CAWSVSVISTDTQYF. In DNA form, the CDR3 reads TGTGCCTGGAGTGTATCAGTTATAAGCACAGATACGCAGTATTTT.

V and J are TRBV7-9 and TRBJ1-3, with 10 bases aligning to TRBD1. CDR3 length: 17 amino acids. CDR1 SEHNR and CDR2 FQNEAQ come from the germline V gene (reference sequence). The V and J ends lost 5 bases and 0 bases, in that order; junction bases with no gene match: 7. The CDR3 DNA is TGTGCCAGCAGCACGCGCGGGACAGGGGTCTCTGGAAACACCATATATTTT. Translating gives CASSTRGTGVSGNTIYF.

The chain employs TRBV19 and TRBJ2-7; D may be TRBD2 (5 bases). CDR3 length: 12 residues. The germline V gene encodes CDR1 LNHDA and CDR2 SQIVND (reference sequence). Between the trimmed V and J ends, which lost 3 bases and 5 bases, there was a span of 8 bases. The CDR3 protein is CASSMAGDEQYF. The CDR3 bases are TGTGCCAGTAGTATGGCGGGTGACGAGCAGTACTTC.

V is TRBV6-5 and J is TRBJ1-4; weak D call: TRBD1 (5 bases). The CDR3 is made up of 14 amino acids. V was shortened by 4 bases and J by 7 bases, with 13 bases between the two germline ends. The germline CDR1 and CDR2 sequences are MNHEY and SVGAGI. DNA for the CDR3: TGTGCCAGCAGTTTAACCCAGGGTGCTGAAAAACTGTTTTTT. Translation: CASSLTQGAEKLFF.

CDR3 sequence: CASSIRGTGELFF. The DNA of the CDR3 is TGTGCCAGTAGTATCAGGGGGACCGGGGAGCTGTTTTTT. The chain has TRBV19 and TRBJ2-2, with 7 bases matching TRBD1. The V gene's germline CDR1 is LNHDA and CDR2 SQIVND (reference sequence). This CDR3 contains 13 residues. J lost 5 bases, V lost 3 bases, and 0 bases had no gene match.